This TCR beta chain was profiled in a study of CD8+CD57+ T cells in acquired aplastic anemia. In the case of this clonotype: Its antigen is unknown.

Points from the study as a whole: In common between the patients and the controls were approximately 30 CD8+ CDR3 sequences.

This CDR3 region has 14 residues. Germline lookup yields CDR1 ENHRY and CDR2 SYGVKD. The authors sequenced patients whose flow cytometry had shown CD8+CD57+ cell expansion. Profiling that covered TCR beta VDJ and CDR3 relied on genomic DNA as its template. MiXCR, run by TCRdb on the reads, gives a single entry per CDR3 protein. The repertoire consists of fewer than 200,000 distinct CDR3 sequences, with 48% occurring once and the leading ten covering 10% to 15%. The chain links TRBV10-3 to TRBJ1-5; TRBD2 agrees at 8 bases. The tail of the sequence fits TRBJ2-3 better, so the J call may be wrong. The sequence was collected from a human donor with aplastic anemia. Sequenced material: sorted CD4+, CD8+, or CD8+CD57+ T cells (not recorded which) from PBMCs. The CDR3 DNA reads TGTGCCATCATGAGGAGCGGGAGCGCGGATACGCAGTATTTT. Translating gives CAIMRSGSADTQYF.